Listed below are T cell receptor beta chains from one sample, sequenced in a study of sequential checkpoint blockade in melanoma. Sequencing was performed with immunoSEQ multiplex PCR; in TCRdb, only in-frame clones are kept and a portion is missing. The sample lists around 19,000 clones; 72% were seen once. The source was CD8+ T cells sorted from blood (inferred from file names), collected from a patient given nivolumab and ipilimumab in sequence. The receptors stem from a human donor with melanoma. Both conserved end residues are part of each CDR3. A D gene is named only where the DNA matches it firmly. Clone sizes are given selectively: once, few, many, or a class where the clone is expanded.

>TRBD2|NA|TRBJ2-7|TRBV28
CASRDTSGRSRYEQYF
TGTGCCAGCAGGGATACTAGCGGGAGGTCCCGCTACGAGCAGTACTTC
>NA|NA|TRBJ1-2|TRBV5-6
CASSHEQGYYGYTF
TGTGCCAGCAGTCACGAACAGGGATACTATGGCTACACCTTC
>NA|NA|TRBJ1-2|TRBV9
CASSVEGTPRANYGYTF
TGTGCCAGCAGCGTTGAGGGGACACCGAGAGCTAACTATGGCTACACCTTC
>NA|NA|TRBJ1-1|TRBV6-5
CASSYEGVTEAFF
TGTGCCAGCAGTTACGAAGGGGTCACTGAAGCTTTCTTT
>TRBD1|few|TRBJ1-5|TRBV4-1
CASSQGQGYQPQHF
TGCGCCAGCAGCCAGGGACAGGGGTATCAGCCCCAGCATTTT
>NA|NA|TRBJ2-7|TRBV11-2
CASSLGSRGSGQYF
TGTGCCAGCAGCTTAGGGTCGCGGGGTTCGGGGCAGTACTTC
>NA|NA|TRBJ1-2|TRBV7-9
CASRTDGGRKNTF
TGTGCCAGCAGGACGGACGGGGGGCGCAAGAACACCTTC
>NA|NA|TRBJ1-2|TRBV5-4
CASSLALLYTF
TGTGCCAGCAGCTTAGCGCTTCTCTACACCTTC
>NA|NA|TRBJ2-7|TRBV2
CASSSPDGLVEQYF
TGTGCCAGCAGCTCCCCGGATGGGCTGGTCGAGCAGTACTTC
>NA|NA|TRBJ2-7|TRBV6-5
CASSSQGRHEQYF
TGTGCCAGCAGTTCACAGGGTCGCCACGAGCAGTACTTC
>NA|NA|TRBJ1-4|TRBV10-2
CASSERQGMVNEKLFF
TGCGCCAGCAGTGAGAGGCAGGGAATGGTTAATGAAAAACTGTTTTTT
>NA|NA|TRBJ2-7|TRBV7-3
CASSLAGASSYEQYF
TGTGCCAGCAGCTTAGCGGGGGCCTCGTCCTACGAGCAGTACTTC
>TRBD2|few|TRBJ2-1|TRBV7-8
CASSLGKTSGSLFGEQFF
TGTGCCAGCAGCTTAGGCAAGACTAGCGGGAGTCTGTTCGGTGAGCAGTTCTTC
>NA|NA|TRBJ2-7|TRBV13
CASSSRLYSYEQYF
TGTGCCAGCAGCAGCCGACTCTACTCCTACGAGCAGTACTTC
>NA|few|TRBJ1-6|TRBV15
CATYPGGNSPLHF
TGTGCCACCTACCCTGGAGGTAATTCACCCCTCCACTTT
>TRBD1|NA|TRBJ2-6|TRBV19
CASSVGQENSGANVLTF
TGTGCCAGTAGTGTGGGACAGGAGAACTCTGGGGCCAACGTCCTGACTTTC
>TRBD1|NA|TRBJ2-7|TRBV7-8
CASSPGQGAYEQYF
TGTGCCAGCAGCCCCGGACAGGGGGCATACGAGCAGTACTTC
>NA|NA|TRBJ2-7|TRBV2
CASSEGLEQYF
TGTGCCAGCAGTGAGGGGCTCGAGCAGTACTTC
>TRBD1|NA|TRBJ2-1|TRBV5-1
CASSLEGDRGVGYNEQFF
TGCGCCAGCAGCTTGGAGGGGGACAGGGGTGTAGGCTACAATGAGCAGTTCTTC
>TRBD1|NA|TRBJ1-5|TRBV7-2
CASSLRAGTGEIGQPQHF
TGTGCCAGCAGCTTACGTGCCGGGACAGGGGAAATAGGGCAGCCCCAGCATTTT
>NA|NA|TRBJ2-7|TRBV19
CASSFGIDYEQYF
TGTGCCAGTAGTTTCGGGATCGACTACGAGCAGTACTTC
>NA|NA|TRBJ2-5|TRBV30
CAWSVIVYAETQYF
TGTGCCTGGAGTGTAATCGTCTACGCAGAGACCCAGTACTTC
>NA|NA|TRBJ1-1|TRBV7-9
CASSLPGDLTEAFF
TGTGCCAGCAGCTTACCAGGGGACCTCACTGAAGCTTTCTTT
>NA|NA|TRBJ2-7|TRBV4-2
CASSPYYEGGRYEQYF
TGTGCCAGCAGCCCATACTATGAGGGGGGGCGGTACGAGCAGTACTTC
>TRBD2|NA|TRBJ2-7|TRBV5-1
CASSLGTSGRYEQYF
TGCGCCAGCAGCTTGGGGACTAGCGGGAGGTACGAGCAGTACTTC
>TRBD1|once|TRBJ1-4|TRBV7-9
CASSSNLQGADEKLFF
TGTGCCAGCAGCTCTAACCTACAGGGGGCGGATGAAAAACTGTTTTTT
>TRBD2|NA|TRBJ2-7|TRBV27
CASSLSSGVSYEQYF
TGTGCCAGCAGTTTATCTAGCGGGGTCTCCTACGAGCAGTACTTC
>TRBD1|NA|TRBJ2-7|TRBV19
CASSRRGLDEQYF
TGTGCCAGTAGTAGAAGGGGGCTGGACGAGCAGTACTTC
>NA|NA|TRBJ2-4|TRBV28
CASSLSGAENIQYF
TGTGCCAGCAGTTTATCAGGGGCAGAAAACATTCAGTACTTC
>NA|NA|TRBJ1-1|TRBV27
CASSFMEGTEAFF
TGTGCCAGCAGTTTTATGGAGGGCACTGAAGCTTTCTTT
>TRBD1|NA|TRBJ1-1|TRBV5-5
CASRIGQGVEAFF
TGTGCCAGCAGGATCGGACAGGGGGTTGAAGCTTTCTTT
>TRBD1|NA|TRBJ1-1|TRBV7-9
CASSLTGELAEAFF
TGTGCCAGCAGCTTGACAGGGGAGCTCGCTGAAGCTTTCTTT
>NA|NA|TRBJ2-7|TRBV5-6
CASSFQGLSYEQYF
TGTGCCAGCAGCTTTCAGGGCCTCTCCTACGAGCAGTACTTC
>TRBD1|NA|TRBJ1-1|TRBV27
CASSLWDSHEAFF
TGTGCCAGCAGTCTGTGGGACAGCCATGAAGCTTTCTTT
>NA|NA|TRBJ2-7|TRBV27
CASSSGQLLNYEQYF
TGTGCCAGCAGTTCAGGACAGCTCTTAAATTACGAGCAGTACTTC
>NA|NA|TRBJ2-7|TRBV5-6
CASSATELLYEQYF
TGTGCCAGCAGCGCCACAGAGTTACTGTACGAGCAGTACTTC
>NA|once|TRBJ2-7|TRBV15
CATSRVPRDGSSYEQYF
TGTGCCACCAGCAGAGTCCCCCGGGACGGGAGCTCCTACGAGCAGTACTTC
>NA|NA|TRBJ2-1|TRBV15
CATSRSGRLEQFF
TGTGCCACCAGCAGATCTGGGCGACTAGAGCAGTTCTTC
>TRBD2|NA|TRBJ2-7|TRBV7-8
CASSPKTSGKEYEQYF
TGTGCCAGCAGCCCAAAGACTAGCGGGAAGGAATACGAGCAGTACTTC
>NA|NA|TRBJ2-7|TRBV27
CASSVKTGWWYEQYF
TGTGCCAGCAGTGTGAAGACAGGTTGGTGGTACGAGCAGTACTTC